This T cell receptor beta chain was retrieved from a study of cytomegalovirus exposure and HLA in healthy donors. In the study overall: Genetic ancestry analysis placed about 84% of the 398 donors that were genotyped in the Caucasian-associated cluster. Study conclusions and caveats: For most TCR beta V segments, an earlier analysis put the productive rate at about 87% or about 30% of the time.

Primers included in the PCR were 60 Vbeta and 13 Jbeta primers. Sequencing was performed with immunoSEQ multiplex PCR; in TCRdb, only in-frame clones are kept and a portion is missing. There are tens of thousands of clones in the sample; under 85% occur only once, and around 5.4% lies in the top ten. Donors consisted of healthy bone marrow donors. Looked up from germline, CDR1 is SGHRS and CDR2 is YFSETQ. CDR3 length: 18 amino acids. With V trimmed by 0 bases and J by 0 bases, 9 bases remained unmatched. In regard to this clone: Its matching antigen is unknown.

The sequence came from a man in his fifties or sixties in good health and CMV-seronegative. The chain employs TRBV5-1 and TRBJ2-7; TRBD1 matches at 10 bases. Material: PBMCs. The CDR3 sequence: CASSLEGTGERSSYEQYF. CDR3 nucleotides: TGCGCCAGCAGCTTGGAGGGGACAGGGGAGAGGAGCTCCTACGAGCAGTACTTC.